Below, one T cell receptor (beta chain) is given with its context. Its antigen is unknown. The CDR3 runs to 14 residues. CDR1 and CDR2 (germline): SGHDT, YYEEEE. Germline trimming cut 4 bases from V and 4 bases from J; bases unmatched to any gene: 5. The data belong to a study of cytomegalovirus exposure and HLA in healthy donors. Study conclusions and caveats: Later work found that TCR association rates differed between HLA loci; DRB1 had the most and HLA-C the fewest. Listed as cytomegalovirus-associated were 150 or so TCR beta chains. The Asian-associated ancestry cluster reportedly had fewer N-insertions than the roughly 670-donor mean in a later analysis. The likely origin of a cluster of highly shared sequence variants was a sequencing artifact.

In the PCR, 60 Vbeta and 13 Jbeta primers were used. Produced via immunoSEQ multiplex PCR; TCRdb's table is partial and in-frame only. This sample has about 200,000 clones, with 70% to 85% found just once. This TCR was sampled from a boy between 2 and 10 years old in good health and CMV-seronegative. The sequenced material came from PBMCs. The V and J genes are TRBV5-6 and TRBJ2-7, with 10 bases that match TRBD2. The CDR3 reads CASSATSGDYEQYF. The CDR3 DNA follows: TGTGCCAGCAGCGCAACTAGCGGGGATTACGAGCAGTACTTC. Full variable domain (rest looked up from reference TRBV5-6 and TRBJ2-7): DAGVTQSPTHLIKTRGQQVTLRCSPKSGHDTVSWYQQALGQGPQFIFQYYEEEERQRGNFPDRFSGHQFPNYSSELNVNALLLGDSALYLCASSATSGDYEQYFGPGTRLTVT.